One and the same sample provided the 21 T cell receptor beta chains below, sequenced in a study of blood T cell repertoires in COVID-19. TCRdb's copy holds only in-frame clones and misses some; the assay was immunoSEQ multiplex PCR. The sample includes about 400,000 clones, approximately 90% seen only once; the top ten take over 1.3%. The sequencing input was peripheral blood. Source of these receptors: a woman aged 25 to 45 with active or convalescent COVID-19.

The chain combines TRBV30 with TRBJ1-3; TRBD1 aligns across 7 bases. The CDR3 covers 15 residues. The V segment lost 0 bases and the J segment 0 bases; nucleotides outside the gene matches: 2. Germline V CDR1 and CDR2: GTSNPN, SVGIG (reference sequence). CDR3 protein: CAWSVAGGSGNTIYF. CDR3 sequence (DNA): TGTGCCTGGAGTGTAGCAGGGGGCTCTGGAAACACCATATATTTT.

This clone was seen only once. This rearrangement joins TRBV29-1 to TRBJ2-1; tentatively, D is TRBD2 (5 bases). Between the trimmed V and J ends, which lost 3 bases and 7 bases, there was a span of 13 bases. This CDR3 contains 13 residues. The germline V gene has CDR1 SQVTM and CDR2 ANQGSEA. CDR3 nucleotide sequence: TGCAGCGTTGATCCCTACTTAGCGAATGAGCAGTTCTTC. It is translated as CSVDPYLANEQFF.

This chain connects TRBV9 to TRBJ2-3; TRBD1 agrees at 11 bases. The CDR3 runs to 16 residues. Trimming took 1 base from V and 3 from J; bases not matched to a gene: 4. CDR1 and CDR2 (germline): SGDLS, YYNGEE. As DNA, the CDR3 is TGTGCCAGCAGCGTACGGACAGGGGGCGAAACAGATACGCAGTATTTT. Translating it yields CASSVRTGGETDTQYF.

This clone was seen only a few times. This chain links TRBV28 with TRBJ1-3; the match to TRBD1 covers 11 bases. Germline values: CDR1 MDHEN, CDR2 SYDVKM. The CDR3 covers 13 residues. Trimming took 7 bases from V and 5 from J; bases not matched to a gene: 1. CDR3 DNA: TGTGCCAGCACGGACAGGGGGCGAAACACCATATATTTT. Translated: CASTDRGRNTIYF.

This clone appeared once. Other nucleotide sequences from this sample produce the same CDR3. The rearrangement joins TRBV13 to TRBJ2-1; D unclear. This CDR3 spans 14 amino acids. Germline lookup yields CDR1 PRHDT and CDR2 FYEKMQ (reference sequence). The V and J ends lost 0 bases and 0 bases respectively, with 3 bases between them. The CDR3 nucleotides are TGTGCCAGCAGCTTAGGGAGCTCCTACAATGAGCAGTTCTTC. Its translation: CASSLGSSYNEQFF.

The chain carries TRBV5-1 and TRBJ2-5; D is uncertain. Germline values: CDR1 SGHRS, CDR2 YFSETQ. Trimming stripped 4 bases from V and 4 bases from J, with 11 bases between. CDR3 length: 13 residues. CDR3 loop: CASSMSISETQYF. CDR3 DNA: TGCGCCAGCAGCATGAGTATTTCAGAGACCCAGTACTTC.

The chain links TRBV9 to TRBJ2-7, with D perhaps TRBD1 (5 bases). V shed 4 bases and J shed 3 bases, with 17 bases lying between them. The CDR3 sequence is 15 residues long. The germline V gene encodes CDR1 SGDLS and CDR2 YYNGEE. The CDR3 DNA reads TGTGCCAGCAGCCCGGACACGTTCGACCGCTACGAGCAGTACTTC. This encodes CASSPDTFDRYEQYF.

The rearrangement uses TRBV19 and TRBJ2-4, with 8 nucleotides matching TRBD1. The CDR3 is 15 residues long. CDR1 is LNHDA, CDR2 SQIVND, per germline (reference sequence). The V gene end was trimmed by 2 bases and the J gene end by 7 bases; junction bases not matched to a gene: 7. CDR3 residues: CASSITGQESNIQYF. CDR3 DNA sequence: TGTGCCAGTAGTATAACGGGACAGGAGAGTAACATTCAGTACTTC.

This CDR3 reads CSVEAEPSNEQFF. CDR3 DNA: TGCAGCGTTGAAGCGGAGCCTTCCAATGAGCAGTTCTTC. The V gene is TRBV29-1, the J gene TRBJ2-1, with D uncertain. Germline V gene lookup returns CDR1 SQVTM and CDR2 ANQGSEA. V lost 1 base to trimming and J lost 6 bases, with 10 bases between them. CDR3 length: 13 amino acids.

This chain uses TRBV2 with TRBJ1-5; TRBD1 is a possible D gene (5 bases). The germline gives CDR1 SNHLY, CDR2 FYNNEI. The CDR3 consists of 14 residues. Trimming took off 6 bases at V and 3 bases at J, with 12 bases between the two ends. CDR3 region: CASREQAINQPQHF. CDR3 sequence (DNA): TGTGCCAGCAGAGAACAGGCGATCAATCAGCCCCAGCATTTT.

The chain combines TRBV30 with TRBJ2-1, with unresolved D. The V end lost 0 bases, the J end lost 4 bases, and 10 bases lay between the germline ends. CDR3 length equals 14 residues. Germline values: CDR1 GTSNPN, CDR2 SVGIG (reference sequence). The CDR3 reads CAWSVLVPYNEQFF. CDR3 DNA: TGTGCCTGGAGTGTACTTGTACCGTACAATGAGCAGTTCTTC.

This sequence joins TRBV15 and TRBJ2-7; 12 bases line up with TRBD1. The CDR3 totals 15 residues. The V gene's germline CDR1 is LNHNV and CDR2 YYDKDF (reference sequence). With 3 bases clipped from V and 3 bases from J, the junction kept 3 bases outside the gene matches. CDR3 residues: CATSRGTGGGYEQYF. The CDR3 region has the DNA TGTGCCACCAGCAGGGGGACAGGGGGCGGCTACGAGCAGTACTTC.

The gene calls are TRBV6-5 and TRBJ1-3; no reliable D call. The CDR3 has 15 amino acids. Germline CDR1 MNHEY, CDR2 SVGAGI. V shed 2 bases and J shed 0 bases, with 8 bases lying between them. CDR3 coding DNA: TGTGCCAGCAGTTACCGCCAAGCCTCTGGAAACACCATATATTTT. This gives the protein CASSYRQASGNTIYF.

The V gene is TRBV6-5, the J gene TRBJ2-1; 8 bases line up with TRBD1. From germline, CDR1 is MNHEY and CDR2 SVGAGI. There are 15 residues in the CDR3. V dropped 5 bases and J dropped 8; count of bases not matched to a gene: 11. The CDR3 sequence is CASSPTGVRVDEQFF. The CDR3 DNA reads as TGTGCCAGCAGTCCGACAGGGGTGCGAGTCGATGAGCAGTTCTTC.

This clone was observed a handful of times. The chain recombines TRBV6-5 with TRBJ2-7, with 7 bases identical to TRBD1. The CDR3 spans 14 residues. Germline V lookup: CDR1 MNHEY, CDR2 SVGAGI. Losses at the gene ends were 9 bases for V and 1 base for J; bases not matched to a gene: 9. The CDR3 region is CASHRDSASYEQYF. DNA of the CDR3: TGTGCCAGTCACCGGGACAGCGCGTCCTACGAGCAGTACTTC.

The rearrangement links TRBV5-1 to TRBJ2-2; TRBD2 matches 9 bases. J gave up 4 bases and V 5 bases, and 9 bases lay outside the gene matches. This CDR3 has 16 residues. Germline CDR1 SGHRS, CDR2 YFSETQ. CDR3 amino acids: CASRDPAGGGTGELFF. The CDR3 coding sequence is TGCGCCAGCAGGGACCCAGCGGGGGGCGGCACCGGGGAGCTGTTTTTT.

Points on this clone: Different DNA sequences within this sample yield the same CDR3. The chain employs TRBV3-1 (or the pseudogene TRBV3-2) and TRBJ1-1; possible D gene TRBD1, 5 bases. The germline V gene encodes CDR1 LGHDT and CDR2 YNNKEL (reference sequence). The CDR3 totals 13 residues. Between the trimmed V and J ends, which lost 1 base and 4 bases, there was a span of 7 bases. The CDR3 coding sequence is TGTGCCAGCAGCCAAGGGGGCTCCACTGAAGCTTTCTTT. Translating gives CASSQGGSTEAFF.

This sequence joins TRBV2 and TRBJ1-1; unclear D gene. Between the trimmed V and J ends, which lost 6 bases and 1 base, there was a span of 9 bases. The CDR3 contains 13 residues. Germline assignment: CDR1 SNHLY and CDR2 FYNNEI. CDR3 coding DNA: TGTGCCAGCAGCAACACACCGAACACTGAAGCTTTCTTT. Protein: CASSNTPNTEAFF.

This chain connects TRBV4-1 to TRBJ1-6, with 7 nucleotides matching TRBD1. V lost 3 bases to trimming and J lost 5 bases; unmatched junction nucleotides: 7. Germline V CDR1 and CDR2: MGHRA, YSYEKL. CDR3 size: 16 residues. The CDR3 loop is CASSHATGDDNSPLHF. Written as DNA, the CDR3 is TGCGCCAGCAGCCACGCCACAGGGGATGATAATTCACCCCTCCACTTT.

This chain uses TRBV6-2 or TRBV6-3 with TRBJ1-1, with 7 bases that match TRBD1. This CDR3 is built from 18 residues. Trimming cost V 2 bases and J 0 bases; bases outside gene matches: 12. The germline CDR1 and CDR2 sequences are MNHEY and SVGEGT. DNA of the CDR3: TGTGCCAGCAGTTACCATGGCAGGGGGAATGCCATGAACACTGAAGCTTTCTTT. This gives the protein CASSYHGRGNAMNTEAFF.

The V gene is TRBV30, the J gene TRBJ1-2, with TRBD1 identical over 8 bases. J gave up 8 bases and V 8 bases, and 7 bases lay outside the gene matches. This CDR3 is 11 amino acids long. Germline CDR1 GTSNPN, CDR2 SVGIG (reference sequence). CDR3 coding DNA: TGTGCCGGGACAGGAGGGCTAGGCTACACCTTC. Translated: CAGTGGLGYTF.